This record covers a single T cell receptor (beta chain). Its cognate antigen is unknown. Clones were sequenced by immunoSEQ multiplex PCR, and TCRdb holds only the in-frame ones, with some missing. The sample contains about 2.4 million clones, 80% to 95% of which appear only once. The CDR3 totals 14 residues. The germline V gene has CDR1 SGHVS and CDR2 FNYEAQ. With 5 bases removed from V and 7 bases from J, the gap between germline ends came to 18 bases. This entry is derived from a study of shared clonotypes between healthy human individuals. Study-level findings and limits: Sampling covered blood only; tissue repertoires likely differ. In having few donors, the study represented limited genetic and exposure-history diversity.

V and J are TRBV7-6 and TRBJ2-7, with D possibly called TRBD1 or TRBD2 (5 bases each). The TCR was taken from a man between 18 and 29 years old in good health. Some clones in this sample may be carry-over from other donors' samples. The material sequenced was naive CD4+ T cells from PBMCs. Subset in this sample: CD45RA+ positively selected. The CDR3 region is CASSARDAPREQYF. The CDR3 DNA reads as TGTGCCAGCAGCGCCCGGGACGCCCCTCGTGAGCAGTACTTC.